Each of the 29 T cell receptor beta chains below was sequenced from the same sample in a study of vaccination effects on CD4 cells after COVID-19. Assay: immunoSEQ multiplex PCR; the TCRdb copy retains only in-frame clones and omits some. The sample includes about 27,000 clones, approximately 70% of them seen just once. Their cognate antigens are unknown. In the ViraFEST assay, antigen-specific CD4+ clonotypes were identified by expansion after peptide-pool stimulation. At the end of more than 8 days of culture, CD4+ T cells were isolated. The healthy vaccine recipients, who had no prior SARS-CoV-2 infection, showed negative nucleocapsid antibodies. The sample here was CD4+ T cells from PBMCs cultured with HCoV-NL63 spike peptides, taken before COVID-19 vaccination. The source of these receptors is a human donor who received a COVID-19 vaccine.

The genes are TRBV3-1 (or the pseudogene TRBV3-2) and TRBJ2-7; 7 bases fit TRBD1. In germline, CDR1 is LGHDT, CDR2 YNNKEL (reference sequence). V lost 5 bases, J lost 1 base, and 8 bases stayed unmatched. The CDR3 loop spans 15 amino acids. CDR3 nucleotides: TGTGCCAGCAGCGCGCTCGGGACAGCTTCCTACGAGCAGTACTTC. It yields the protein CASSALGTASYEQYF.

CDR3 in DNA: TGCGCCAGCAGCGAAAACAGGGGGCGCGTGTACGAGCAGTACTTC. It is translated as CASSENRGRVYEQYF. The chain employs TRBV4-1 and TRBJ2-7; TRBD1 matches at 9 bases. Per the germline V gene, CDR1 is MGHRA and CDR2 is YSYEKL. The CDR3 has 15 amino acids. V lost 5 bases and J lost 4; bases outside the gene matches: 9.

The genes are TRBV3-1 (or the pseudogene TRBV3-2) and TRBJ1-1; no clear D gene. There are 12 residues in the CDR3. V lost 4 bases, J lost 4 bases, and 7 bases lay in between. From germline, CDR1 is LGHDT and CDR2 YNNKEL (reference sequence). The CDR3 nucleotides read TGTGCCAGCAGCCCCTCCAGCACTGAAGCTTTCTTT. Its protein product is CASSPSSTEAFF.

The chain links TRBV6-2 or TRBV6-3 to TRBJ1-2; perhaps TRBD1 as D (5 bases). CDR1 MNHEY and CDR2 SVGEGT come from the germline V gene. The ends were cut back, 6 bases at V and 4 bases at J, with 9 bases in the middle. The CDR3 covers 12 residues. The CDR3 reads CASSDRLYGYTF. CDR3 DNA sequence: TGTGCCAGCAGCGACAGACTCTATGGCTACACCTTC.

This clone appeared a single time. The chain recombines TRBV9 with TRBJ2-7, with a weak D call TRBD2 (6 bases). The CDR3 sequence is 14 residues long. Germline-derived CDR1 and CDR2 are SGDLS and YYNGEE. V lost 2 bases, J lost 0 bases, and 9 bases lay in between. The CDR3 DNA reads TGTGCCAGCAGCGTGGAGGGAAACTCCTACGAGCAGTACTTC. This gives the protein CASSVEGNSYEQYF. The full variable domain, its missing parts supplied by reference TRBV9 and TRBJ2-7, is DSGVTQTPKHLITATGQRVTLRCSPRSGDLSVYWYQQSLDQGLQFLIQYYNGEERAKGNILERFSAQQFPDLHSELNLSSLELGDSALYFCASSVEGNSYEQYFGPGTRLTVT.

This rearrangement joins TRBV6-4 to TRBJ2-3; maybe TRBD2 (5 bases). The CDR3 runs to 14 residues. V was cut by 6 bases and J by 4 bases, with 14 bases left in between. Germline V gene data show CDR1 as MRHNA and CDR2 as SNTAGT. CDR3 coding DNA: TGTGCCAGCAGCCCCGGAGGTACCGCAGATACGCAGTATTTT. The encoded protein is CASSPGGTADTQYF.

V gene TRBV19 combines with J gene TRBJ2-5, with D possibly TRBD2 on 6 matching bases. The V end lost 5 bases, the J end lost 1 base, and 17 bases lay between the germline ends. The CDR3 sequence is 16 residues long. Germline loops: CDR1 LNHDA, CDR2 SQIVND (reference sequence). The CDR3 loop reads CASSVWTTVGQETQYF. CDR3 sequence (DNA): TGTGCCAGTAGTGTCTGGACTACCGTCGGCCAAGAGACCCAGTACTTC. Supplemented by reference TRBV19 and TRBJ2-5, the full variable domain reads DGGITQSPKYLFRKEGQNVTLSCEQNLNHDAMYWYRQDPGQGLRLIYYSQIVNDFQKGDIAEGYSVSREKKESFPLTVTSAQKNPTAFYLCASSVWTTVGQETQYFGPGTRLLVL.

The chain is built from TRBV2 and TRBJ2-4; D gene ambiguous. V was clipped by 3 bases and J by 1 base, with 7 bases between them. This CDR3 spans 14 amino acids. The germline gives CDR1 SNHLY, CDR2 FYNNEI. The CDR3 bases are TGTGCCAGCAGTGATGGGGTCGCCAAAAACATTCAGTACTTC. Protein product: CASSDGVAKNIQYF.

The rearrangement links TRBV6-5 to TRBJ1-5, with D possibly TRBD1 on 5 matching bases. CDR1 and CDR2 from the germline V gene are MNHEY and SVGAGI. This CDR3 is built from 15 residues. V shed 7 bases and J shed 4 bases, with 17 bases lying between them. The CDR3 spells CASIMGVAGNQPQHF. In DNA, the CDR3 is TGTGCCAGCATTATGGGGGTGGCAGGAAATCAGCCCCAGCATTTT.

The V call is TRBV14, the J call TRBJ1-2, with 8 positions matching TRBD1. There are 17 residues in the CDR3. Germline values: CDR1 SGHDN, CDR2 FVKESK. Trimming at V came to 3 bases and at J to 4 bases, leaving 13 bases not matched to a gene. CDR3 sequence reads: CASSHSVGTGLLYGYTF. CDR3 nucleotides: TGTGCCAGCAGCCACAGTGTTGGGACAGGCCTTCTCTATGGCTACACCTTC.

V is TRBV6-1 and J is TRBJ1-2, with 9 bases fitting TRBD1. V lost 6 bases, J lost 6 bases, and 5 bases stayed unmatched. Germline-derived CDR1 and CDR2 are MNHNS and SASEGT. This CDR3 comprises 13 residues. The CDR3 nucleotides read TGTGCCAGCAGGGGGACAGGGATGGATGGCTACACCTTC. It yields the protein CASRGTGMDGYTF.

This clone has a handful of counts. This chain links TRBV29-1 with TRBJ1-1; D gene ambiguous. Trimming removed 0 bases from V and 1 base from J, with 12 bases in between. The CDR3 has 15 residues. Germline V lookup: CDR1 SQVTM, CDR2 ANQGSEA. Here the CDR3 DNA reads TGCAGCGTTGAAGATTGGGCCCCGACGAACACTGAAGCTTTCTTT. Translation gives CSVEDWAPTNTEAFF.

The rearrangement uses TRBV6-5 and TRBJ1-6; TRBD1 agrees at 8 bases. J gave up 8 bases and V 6 bases, and 3 bases lay outside the gene matches. The CDR3 has 13 amino acids. Per germline, CDR1 MNHEY and CDR2 SVGAGI. This CDR3 reads CASRTGVDSPLHF. The CDR3 nucleotides are TGTGCCAGCAGGACAGGGGTAGATTCACCCCTCCACTTT.

The chain is built from TRBV5-1 and TRBJ1-2, with D possibly TRBD1 on 5 matching bases. Trimming shortened V by 6 bases and J by 6 bases, and 24 bases separated the two germline ends. The CDR3 contains 16 residues. The germline CDR1 and CDR2 sequences are SGHRS and YFSETQ. The CDR3 spells CASTLNPGLRRDGYTF. The CDR3 nucleotides are TGCGCCAGCACCCTGAACCCGGGACTCCGAAGGGATGGCTACACCTTC.

V is TRBV6-5 and J is TRBJ2-3; 9 bases match TRBD1. The germline V gene has CDR1 MNHEY and CDR2 SVGAGI. The trim removed 6 bases at V and 3 bases at J, leaving 7 bases unmatched. The CDR3 length is 15 residues. The CDR3 spells CASSRGQGITDTQYF. The DNA of the CDR3 is TGTGCCAGCAGCCGCGGACAGGGGATTACAGATACGCAGTATTTT.

This chain uses TRBV5-1 with TRBJ1-1; 9 bases are shared with TRBD1. The CDR3 extends over 16 amino acids. CDR1 is SGHRS and CDR2 is YFSETQ in the germline V gene. The V segment lost 4 bases and the J segment 1 base; nucleotides outside the gene matches: 8. CDR3 sequence (DNA): TGCGCCAGCAGCCGTCTCACAGGGGGCGCGAACACTGAAGCTTTCTTT. Translation gives CASSRLTGGANTEAFF. The full variable domain, in which reference TRBV5-1 and TRBJ1-1 provide the parts outside the CDR3, is KAGVTQTPRYLIKTRGQQVTLSCSPISGHRSVSWYQQTPGQGLQFLFEYFSETQRNKGNFPGRFSGRQFSNSRSEMNVSTLELGDSALYLCASSRLTGGANTEAFFGQGTRLTVV.

This chain links TRBV10-2 with TRBJ2-7; 9 positions agree with TRBD1. The CDR3 is 13 amino acids. CDR1 is WSHSY, CDR2 SAAADI, per germline. V gave up 6 bases and J gave up 2 bases; unmatched junction bases: 2. This CDR3 reads CASSRDRAYEQYF. The DNA of the CDR3 is TGCGCCAGCAGCCGGGACAGGGCCTACGAGCAGTACTTC.

V gene TRBV7-9 combines with J gene TRBJ2-7; 9 bases fit TRBD2. Germline CDR1 is SEHNR and CDR2 is FQNEAQ (reference sequence). The CDR3 spans 18 residues. V gave up 0 bases and J gave up 0 bases; unmatched junction bases: 9. In nucleotides, the CDR3 is TGTGCCAGCAGCTTAGCGGGGGGGCGGACTAGCGACTCCTACGAGCAGTACTTC. Translated, it gives CASSLAGGRTSDSYEQYF.

The V call is TRBV12-5, the J call TRBJ2-2; TRBD1 matches 7 bases. J was trimmed by 2 bases and V by 6 bases; bases with no gene match: 3. The CDR3 totals 14 residues. The V gene's germline CDR1 is LGHNT and CDR2 FRNRAP. The CDR3 region is CASGTGSNTGELFF. The CDR3 coding sequence is TGTGCTAGTGGGACAGGGTCCAACACCGGGGAGCTGTTTTTT.

The chain combines TRBV28 with TRBJ2-7; possibly TRBD2 for D (6 bases). Trimming removed 8 bases at V and 4 bases at J, with 21 bases between. The CDR3 runs to 15 residues. The germline gives CDR1 MDHEN, CDR2 SYDVKM. The CDR3 spells CASGRLVGGNYEQYF. CDR3 bases: TGTGCCAGCGGCCGTTTGGTGGGGGGAAATTACGAGCAGTACTTC.

This chain joins TRBV11-3 and TRBJ1-1, with TRBD1 as a possible D gene (5 bases). The CDR3 has 20 amino acids. V lost 2 bases, J lost 2 bases, and 27 bases lay in between. Germline V CDR1 and CDR2: SGHNT, YENEEA. Written as DNA, the CDR3 is TGTGCCAGCAGCTTATTCGAAACGGGACTCCCTCAGGGTGTCAACACTGAAGCTTTCTTT. Protein: CASSLFETGLPQGVNTEAFF.

The gene calls are TRBV11-1 and TRBJ2-1, with 7 bases lining up with TRBD2. J gave up 5 bases and V 1 base, and 5 bases lay outside the gene matches. The length of the CDR3 is 15 residues. Germline CDR1 and CDR2: SGHAT and FQDESV (reference sequence). The CDR3 bases are TGTGCCAGCAGCTTAGACGGACTAGGGAACAATGAGCAGTTCTTC. This gives the protein CASSLDGLGNNEQFF.

The rearrangement uses TRBV4-2 and TRBJ2-3; D remains ambiguous. Per germline, CDR1 LGHNA and CDR2 YNFKEQ. Trimming stripped 1 base from V and 1 base from J, with 12 bases between. The CDR3 sequence is 16 residues long. CDR3 nucleotides: TGTGCCAGCAGCCAAGCGGAGAGGTCGGGCACAGATACGCAGTATTTT. Its translation: CASSQAERSGTDTQYF.

The table lists this clone with a count of one. The V gene is TRBV7-8, the J gene TRBJ2-1; 9 bases map to TRBD2. V lost 1 base and J lost 4; bases outside the gene matches: 14. The germline V gene encodes CDR1 SGHVS and CDR2 FQNEAQ. The CDR3 runs 19 residues. CDR3 in DNA: TGTGCCAGCAGCTTAGAGACTAGCGGCCTAAGGGGTCTTTACAATGAGCAGTTCTTC. The encoded protein is CASSLETSGLRGLYNEQFF.

The J gene is TRBJ2-7, the V gene TRBV6-2 or TRBV6-3; 8 bases line up with TRBD2. The V and J ends lost 5 bases and 1 base, in that order; junction bases with no gene match: 7. The germline V gene has CDR1 MNHEY and CDR2 SVGEGT. This CDR3 spans 15 amino acids. The CDR3 coding sequence is TGTGCCAGCAGTCTGGCCGGGGGGGGATCCTACGAGCAGTACTTC. Amino acids: CASSLAGGGSYEQYF.

The genes are TRBV29-1 and TRBJ1-1; D is uncertain. This CDR3 has 11 amino acids. Germline V lookup: CDR1 SQVTM, CDR2 ANQGSEA. Between the trimmed V and J ends, which lost 0 bases and 10 bases, there was a span of 9 bases. CDR3 sequence reads: CSVEERAVAFF. The CDR3 DNA reads as TGCAGCGTTGAAGAACGAGCTGTAGCTTTCTTT.

The chain has TRBV30 and TRBJ1-2; maybe TRBD1 (6 bases). The V gene's germline CDR1 is GTSNPN and CDR2 SVGIG (reference sequence). With 5 bases removed from V and 2 bases from J, the gap between germline ends came to 18 bases. This CDR3 spans 15 amino acids. The DNA of the CDR3 is TGTGCCTGGGGCACGACAGGAAGTTTAAACTATGGCTACACCTTC. Protein product: CAWGTTGSLNYGYTF.

This clone was observed a handful of times. The CDR3 is CASSLDGATYEQYF. CDR3 sequence (DNA): TGTGCCAGCAGCTTGGACGGTGCAACCTACGAGCAGTACTTC. This chain joins TRBV5-6 and TRBJ2-7; D remains ambiguous. Trimming cost V 0 bases and J 2 bases, with 9 bases left between them. Looked up from germline, CDR1 is SGHDT and CDR2 is YYEEEE. The CDR3 has 14 amino acids.

J is TRBJ1-1 and V is TRBV7-8, with no clear D. Germline lookup yields CDR1 SGHVS and CDR2 FQNEAQ. This CDR3 has 13 residues. Trimming shortened V by 8 bases and J by 4 bases, and 14 bases separated the two germline ends. DNA of the CDR3: TGTGCCAGCGGGAAGGAACGAGGCACTGAAGCTTTCTTT. It is translated as CASGKERGTEAFF.